This TCR beta chain appears in the sequencing data of a study of blood T cell repertoires in COVID-19. Across the study: COVID-19 samples collected from the United States, Italy and Spain covered acute and convalescent phases.

Original processing methods: Reference gene primer amplification yielded estimated nucleated cell counts. Using immunoSEQ multiplex PCR, the repertoire was profiled, and TCRdb retains in-frame clones only, with some absent. V and J calls and clone size follow that table, whereas D and trimming were derived from the DNA. The table records 190,000 or so clones, roughly four fifths of them present only once. Germline CDR1 and CDR2: SEHNR and FQNEAQ (reference sequence). Losses at the gene ends were 5 bases for V and 5 bases for J; bases not matched to a gene: 10. The CDR3 contains 15 residues. This clone was found a few times.

Sequencing was done on a sample of peripheral blood. This TCR came from a man aged 45 to 65 who had recovered from COVID-19. This chain connects TRBV7-9 to TRBJ2-7; 9 bases match TRBD1. The DNA for the CDR3 is TGTGCCAGCAGCGGCCCCGGGACAGGGAGGAACGAGCAGTACTTC. Protein product: CASSGPGTGRNEQYF.